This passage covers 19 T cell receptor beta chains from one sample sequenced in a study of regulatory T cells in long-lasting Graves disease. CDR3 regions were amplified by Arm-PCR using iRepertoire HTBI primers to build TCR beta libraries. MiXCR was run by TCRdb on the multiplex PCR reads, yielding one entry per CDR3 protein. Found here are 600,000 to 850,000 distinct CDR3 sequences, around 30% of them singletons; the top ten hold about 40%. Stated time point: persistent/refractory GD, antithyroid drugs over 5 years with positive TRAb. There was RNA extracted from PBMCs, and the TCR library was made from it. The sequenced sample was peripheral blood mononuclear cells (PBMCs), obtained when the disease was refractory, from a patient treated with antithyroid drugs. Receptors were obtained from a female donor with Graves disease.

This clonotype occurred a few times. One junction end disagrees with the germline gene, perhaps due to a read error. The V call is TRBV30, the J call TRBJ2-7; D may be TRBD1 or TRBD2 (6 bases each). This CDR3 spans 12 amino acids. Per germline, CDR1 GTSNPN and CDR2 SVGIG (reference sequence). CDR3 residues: CAWSPRRGTTHF. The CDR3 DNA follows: TGTGCCTGGAGCCCCAGGAGGGGGACCACACACTTC.

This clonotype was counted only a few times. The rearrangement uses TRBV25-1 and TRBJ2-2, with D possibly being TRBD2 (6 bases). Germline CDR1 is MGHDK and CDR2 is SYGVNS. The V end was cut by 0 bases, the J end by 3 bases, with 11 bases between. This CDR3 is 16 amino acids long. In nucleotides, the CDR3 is TGTGCCAGCAGTGAATATGAGGGGACTTACACCGGGGAGCTGTTTTTT. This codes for CASSEYEGTYTGELFF.

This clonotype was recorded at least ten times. The CDR3 DNA reads as TGTGCCAGCAGTTTGCCTAGCTCCTACGAGCAGTACTTC. Amino acids: CASSLPSSYEQYF. This chain uses TRBV28 with TRBJ2-7, with unresolved D. CDR1 and CDR2 from the germline V gene are MDHEN and SYDVKM. V gave up 3 bases and J gave up 0 bases, with 6 bases separating them. CDR3 length equals 13 residues.

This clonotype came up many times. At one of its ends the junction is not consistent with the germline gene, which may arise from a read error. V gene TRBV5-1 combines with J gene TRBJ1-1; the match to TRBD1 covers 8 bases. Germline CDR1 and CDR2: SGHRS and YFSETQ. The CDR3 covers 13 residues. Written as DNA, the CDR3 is TGTGCCAGCAGCAGCGACAGGGGAACTGAAGCTTTCTTT. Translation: CASSSDRGTEAFF.

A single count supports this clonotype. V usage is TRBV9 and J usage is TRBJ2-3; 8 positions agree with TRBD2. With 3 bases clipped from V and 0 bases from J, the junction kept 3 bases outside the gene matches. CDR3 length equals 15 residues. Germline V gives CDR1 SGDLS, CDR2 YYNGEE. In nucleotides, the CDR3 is TGTGCCAGCAGCGATAGCGGGACTAGCACAGATACGCAGTATTTT. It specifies CASSDSGTSTDTQYF.

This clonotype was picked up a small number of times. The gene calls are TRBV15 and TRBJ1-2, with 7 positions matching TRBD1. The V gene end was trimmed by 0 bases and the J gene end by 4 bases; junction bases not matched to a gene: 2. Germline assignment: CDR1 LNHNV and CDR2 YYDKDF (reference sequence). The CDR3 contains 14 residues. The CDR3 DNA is TGTGCCACCAGCAGAGATAGGGACAGCTATGGCTACACCTTC. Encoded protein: CATSRDRDSYGYTF.

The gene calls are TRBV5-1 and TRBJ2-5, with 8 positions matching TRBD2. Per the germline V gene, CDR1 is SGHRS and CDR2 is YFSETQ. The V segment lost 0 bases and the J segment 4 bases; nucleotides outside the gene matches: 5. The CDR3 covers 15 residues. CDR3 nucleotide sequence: TGCGCCAGCAGCTTGGCCAGCGGGAGTTCAGAGACCCAGTACTTC. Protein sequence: CASSLASGSSETQYF.

CDR3 sequence (DNA): TGCAGTGCTACCCCTGGGCAGTCCCAAGAGACCCAGTACTTC. Translated, it gives CSATPGQSQETQYF. The gene calls are TRBV20-1 and TRBJ2-5, with no clear D. The CDR3 is 14 residues long. Trimming took 4 bases from V and 1 from J, leaving 13 bases between them. Germline V lookup: CDR1 DFQATT, CDR2 SNEGSKA (reference sequence).

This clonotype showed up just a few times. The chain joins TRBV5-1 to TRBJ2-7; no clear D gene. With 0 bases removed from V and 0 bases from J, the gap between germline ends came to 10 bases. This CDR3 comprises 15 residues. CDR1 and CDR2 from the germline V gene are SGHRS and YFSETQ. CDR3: CASSLGTASSYEQYF. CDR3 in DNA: TGCGCCAGCAGCTTGGGGACGGCAAGCTCCTACGAGCAGTACTTC.

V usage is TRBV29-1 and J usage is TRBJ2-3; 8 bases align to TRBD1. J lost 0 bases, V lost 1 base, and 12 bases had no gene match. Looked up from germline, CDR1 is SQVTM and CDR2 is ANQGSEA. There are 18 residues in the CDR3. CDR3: CSVEGGTGEYGSTDTQYF. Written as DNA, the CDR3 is TGCAGCGTTGAAGGGGGGACAGGAGAATACGGTAGCACAGATACGCAGTATTTT.

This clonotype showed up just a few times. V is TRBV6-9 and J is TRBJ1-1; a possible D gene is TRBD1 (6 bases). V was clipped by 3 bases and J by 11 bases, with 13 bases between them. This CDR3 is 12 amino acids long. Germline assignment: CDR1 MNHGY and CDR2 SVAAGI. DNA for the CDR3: TGTGCCAGCAGTTACATCGGGGGCTGGGCTTTCTTT. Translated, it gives CASSYIGGWAFF.

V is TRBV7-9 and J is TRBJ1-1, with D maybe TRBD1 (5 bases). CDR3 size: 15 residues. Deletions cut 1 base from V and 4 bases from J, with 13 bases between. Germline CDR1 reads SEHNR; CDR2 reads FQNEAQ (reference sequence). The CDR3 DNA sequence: TGTGCCAGCAGCTTAGTAGGGCCCGGGGGCACTGAAGCTTTCTTT. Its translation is CASSLVGPGGTEAFF.

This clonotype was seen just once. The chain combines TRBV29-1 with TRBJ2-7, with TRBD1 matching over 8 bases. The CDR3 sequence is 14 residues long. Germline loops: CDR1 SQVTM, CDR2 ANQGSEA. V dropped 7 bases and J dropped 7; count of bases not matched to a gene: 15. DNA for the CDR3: TGCAGCGCCGAAATAGGACAGGGAGAAGGAGAGCAGTACTTC. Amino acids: CSAEIGQGEGEQYF.

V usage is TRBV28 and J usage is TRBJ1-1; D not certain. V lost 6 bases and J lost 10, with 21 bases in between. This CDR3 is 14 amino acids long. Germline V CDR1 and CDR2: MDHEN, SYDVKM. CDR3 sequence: CASSPQAGMVGAFF. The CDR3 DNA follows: TGTGCCAGCAGCCCCCAAGCCGGCATGGTGGGAGCTTTCTTT. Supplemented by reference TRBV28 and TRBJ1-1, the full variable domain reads DVKVTQSSRYLVKRTGEKVFLECVQDMDHENMFWYRQDPGLGLRLIYFSYDVKMKEKGDIPEGYSVSREKKERFSLILESASTNQTSMYLCASSPQAGMVGAFFGQGTRLTVV.

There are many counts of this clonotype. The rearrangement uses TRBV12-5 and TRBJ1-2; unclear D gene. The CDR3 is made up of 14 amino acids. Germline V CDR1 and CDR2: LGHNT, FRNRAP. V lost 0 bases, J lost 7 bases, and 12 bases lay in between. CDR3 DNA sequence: TGTGCTAGTGGTTTGGTACCCATGACCTCTGGCTACACCTTC. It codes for CASGLVPMTSGYTF.

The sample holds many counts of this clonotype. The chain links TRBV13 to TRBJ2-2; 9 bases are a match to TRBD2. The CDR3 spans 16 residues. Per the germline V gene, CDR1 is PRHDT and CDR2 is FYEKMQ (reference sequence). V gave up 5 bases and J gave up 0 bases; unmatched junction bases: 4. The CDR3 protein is CASSRWTSANTGELFF. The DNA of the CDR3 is TGTGCCAGCAGCCGATGGACTAGCGCGAACACCGGGGAGCTGTTTTTT.

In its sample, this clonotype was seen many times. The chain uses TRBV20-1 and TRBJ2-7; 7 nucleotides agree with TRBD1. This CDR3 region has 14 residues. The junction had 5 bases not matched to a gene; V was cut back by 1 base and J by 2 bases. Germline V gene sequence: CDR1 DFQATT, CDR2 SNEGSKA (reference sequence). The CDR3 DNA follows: TGCAGTGCTAGAGCGCCAGGGGGTACCTACGAGCAGTACTTC. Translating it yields CSARAPGGTYEQYF.

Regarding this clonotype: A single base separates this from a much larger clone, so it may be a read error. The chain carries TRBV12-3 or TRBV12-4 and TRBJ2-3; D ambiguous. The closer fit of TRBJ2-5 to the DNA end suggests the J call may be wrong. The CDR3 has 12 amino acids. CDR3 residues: CASSPWVETQYF. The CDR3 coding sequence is TGTGCCAGCAGCCCTTGGGTGGAGACCCAGTACTTC.

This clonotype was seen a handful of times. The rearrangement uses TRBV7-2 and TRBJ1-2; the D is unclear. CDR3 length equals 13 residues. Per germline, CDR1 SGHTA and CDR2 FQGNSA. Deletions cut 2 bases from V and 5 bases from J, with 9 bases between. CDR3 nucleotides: TGTGCCAGCAGCTTAAATCGAGAATATGGCTACACCTTC. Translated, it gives CASSLNREYGYTF.